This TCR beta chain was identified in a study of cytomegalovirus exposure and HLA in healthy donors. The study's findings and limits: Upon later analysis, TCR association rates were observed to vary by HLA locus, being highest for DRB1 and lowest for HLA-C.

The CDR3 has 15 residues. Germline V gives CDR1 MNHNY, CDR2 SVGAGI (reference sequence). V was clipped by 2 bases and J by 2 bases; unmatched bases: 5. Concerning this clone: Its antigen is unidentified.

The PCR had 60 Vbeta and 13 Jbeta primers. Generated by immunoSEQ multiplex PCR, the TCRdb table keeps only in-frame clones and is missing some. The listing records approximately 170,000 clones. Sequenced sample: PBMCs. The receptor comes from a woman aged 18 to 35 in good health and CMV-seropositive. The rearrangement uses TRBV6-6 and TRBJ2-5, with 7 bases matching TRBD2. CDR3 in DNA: TGTGCCAGCAGTTACGTGGCGGGGGTACAAGAGACCCAGTACTTC. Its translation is CASSYVAGVQETQYF.